At least ten counts were recorded for the clone carrying this T cell receptor beta chain. The target antigen is unknown. This sample was taken from a study of T cells in Graves' hyperthyroidism and ophthalmopathy. Germline V gene sequence: CDR1 LNHNV, CDR2 YYDKDF (reference sequence). The CDR3 runs to 14 residues. The trim removed 10 bases at V and 4 bases at J, leaving 8 bases unmatched. Whole-study findings and limits: Researchers found most expanded thyroid clonotypes above 0.001 in blood as well.

Amplified TCR beta CDR3 regions came from RNA transcripts. HTBI primers drove first-round RT-PCR of the TCR CDR3. MiXCR, run by TCRdb on the multiplex PCR reads, gives a single entry per CDR3 protein. The sample consists of approximately 520,000 distinct CDR3 sequences, around a quarter of them appearing once. The receptor was isolated from a woman aged 25 to 39 with Graves' ophthalmopathy. The sequencing input was blood. The chain carries TRBV15 and TRBJ2-2; 8 nucleotides line up with TRBD1. The DNA of the CDR3 is TGTGCCATCAGGACAGGGTTGAGCACCGGGGAGCTGTTTTTT. It translates to CAIRTGLSTGELFF.